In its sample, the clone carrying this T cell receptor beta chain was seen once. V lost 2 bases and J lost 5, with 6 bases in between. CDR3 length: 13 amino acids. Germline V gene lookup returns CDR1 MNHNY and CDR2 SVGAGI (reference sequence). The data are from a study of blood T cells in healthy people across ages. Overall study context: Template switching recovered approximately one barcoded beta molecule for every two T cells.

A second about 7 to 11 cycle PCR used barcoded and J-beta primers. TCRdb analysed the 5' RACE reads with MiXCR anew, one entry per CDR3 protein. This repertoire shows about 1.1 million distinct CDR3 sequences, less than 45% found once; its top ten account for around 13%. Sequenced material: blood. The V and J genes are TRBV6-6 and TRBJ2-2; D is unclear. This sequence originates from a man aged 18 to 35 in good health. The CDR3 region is CASSYDLTGELFF. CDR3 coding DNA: TGTGCCAGCAGTTACGACCTAACCGGGGAGCTGTTTTTT.